This T cell receptor beta chain was recorded in a study of blood T cell repertoires in COVID-19. Study-level background: PBMCs, B-cell-depleted T cells, or T cells were the source of the cDNA or gDNA that made up the material.

Under the authors' procedure: Estimation of nucleated cell counts relied on the amplification of reference gene primers. Method: immunoSEQ multiplex PCR; TCRdb's copy keeps in-frame clones and lacks some. V and J calls and clone size are copied from that table; D and trimming were computed from the DNA. The repertoire holds some 130,000 clones, with more than 70% as singletons. Germline lookup yields CDR1 LNHDA and CDR2 SQIVND (reference sequence). This CDR3 spans 17 amino acids. The V and J ends lost 4 bases and 2 bases, in that order; junction bases with no gene match: 10. The sequence came from a man in his 70s with acute or convalescent COVID-19. This chain links TRBV19 with TRBJ2-1; TRBD2 matches at 8 bases. Sequencing was done on a sample of peripheral blood. CDR3 sequence reads: CASSSGPGGDPYNEQFF. DNA of the CDR3: TGTGCCAGTAGTAGCGGGCCGGGAGGGGACCCCTACAATGAGCAGTTCTTC. The whole variable domain, remainder taken from reference TRBV19 and TRBJ2-1, is DGGITQSPKYLFRKEGQNVTLSCEQNLNHDAMYWYRQDPGQGLRLIYYSQIVNDFQKGDIAEGYSVSREKKESFPLTVTSAQKNPTAFYLCASSSGPGGDPYNEQFFGPGTRLTVL.